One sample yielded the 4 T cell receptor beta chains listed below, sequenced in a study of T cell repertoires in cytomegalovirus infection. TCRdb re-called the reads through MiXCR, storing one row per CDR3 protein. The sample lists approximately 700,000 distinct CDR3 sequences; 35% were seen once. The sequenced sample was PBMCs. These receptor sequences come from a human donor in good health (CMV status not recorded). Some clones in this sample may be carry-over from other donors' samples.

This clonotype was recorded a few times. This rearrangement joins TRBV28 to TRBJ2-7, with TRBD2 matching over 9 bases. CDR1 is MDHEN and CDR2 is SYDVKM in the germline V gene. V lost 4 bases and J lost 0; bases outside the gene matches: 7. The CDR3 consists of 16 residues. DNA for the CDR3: TGTGCCAGCAGTTCCCCTAGCGGGAAAAGCTCCTACGAGCAGTACTTC. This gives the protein CASSSPSGKSSYEQYF.

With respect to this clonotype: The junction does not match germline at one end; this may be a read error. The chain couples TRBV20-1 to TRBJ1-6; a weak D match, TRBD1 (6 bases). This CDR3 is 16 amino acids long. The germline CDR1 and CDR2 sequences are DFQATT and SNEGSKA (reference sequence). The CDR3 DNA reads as TGCAGTTCTAGAGATTCGGGGAAGGGGGATAATTCACCCCTCCACTTT. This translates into CSSRDSGKGDNSPLHF.

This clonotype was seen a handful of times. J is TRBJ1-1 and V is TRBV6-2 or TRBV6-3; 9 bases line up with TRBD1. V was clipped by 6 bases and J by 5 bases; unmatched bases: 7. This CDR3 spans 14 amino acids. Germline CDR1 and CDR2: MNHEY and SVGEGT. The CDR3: CASSTGTGWTEAFF. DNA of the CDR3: TGTGCCAGCAGCACCGGGACAGGGTGGACTGAAGCTTTCTTT.

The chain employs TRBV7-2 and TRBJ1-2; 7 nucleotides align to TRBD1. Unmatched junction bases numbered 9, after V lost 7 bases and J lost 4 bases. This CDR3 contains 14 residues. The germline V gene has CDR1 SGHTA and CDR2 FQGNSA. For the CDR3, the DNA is TGTGCCAGCACCCCAGTACAGGGGCTCTATGGCTACACCTTC. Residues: CASTPVQGLYGYTF.